The 6 T cell receptor beta chains reported below all come from one sample, sequenced in a study of human T cells and chemical hapten exposure. The time point here: pre-sensitization, week 0. As for treatment: therapeutic diphenylcyclopropenone sensitization with weekly scalp DPC. TCRdb passed the RACE reads through MiXCR, listing each CDR3 protein once. This sample has a few hundred thousand distinct CDR3 sequences, with approximately 7.5% found just once. The sequenced sample was whole blood, obtained in connection with sensitization to the hapten diphenylcyclopropenone (DPC). All receptors derive from a man between 18 and 35 years old with alopecia areata. Some clones in this sample may be carry-over from other donors' samples.

This clonotype was picked up a small number of times. The gene calls are TRBV9 and TRBJ2-1; a possible D gene is TRBD1 (5 bases). The V end lost 0 bases, the J end lost 1 base, and 8 bases lay between the germline ends. In germline, CDR1 is SGDLS, CDR2 YYNGEE. This CDR3 has 15 residues. This chain's CDR3 is CASSVVPGSYNEQFF. The CDR3 DNA is TGTGCCAGCAGCGTAGTTCCAGGGTCCTACAATGAGCAGTTCTTC.

This clonotype was observed at least ten times. CDR3 bases: TGTGCCAGCACGGTGGGGGAAGGGGCCTATGGCTACACCTTC. Its protein is CASTVGEGAYGYTF. V gene TRBV6-1 combines with J gene TRBJ1-2; maybe TRBD1 (5 bases). The CDR3 sequence is 14 residues long. In germline, CDR1 is MNHNS, CDR2 SASEGT. Trimming pared 7 bases from V and 4 bases from J, leaving 16 bases between.

The chain uses TRBV25-1 and TRBJ2-7; D remains unclear. The CDR3 is 14 residues long. CDR1 and CDR2 from the germline V gene are MGHDK and SYGVNS. V lost 2 bases, J lost 5 bases, and 13 bases lay in between. The CDR3 is CASSEGPVSDEQYF. The CDR3 coding sequence is TGTGCCAGCAGTGAAGGTCCAGTCTCGGACGAGCAGTACTTC.

This clonotype showed up just a few times. This chain joins TRBV18 and TRBJ1-3; no clear D. Germline loops: CDR1 KGHSH, CDR2 LQKENI. The CDR3 has 11 amino acids. Trimming took off 7 bases at V and 4 bases at J, with 5 bases between the two ends. In DNA, the CDR3 is TGTGCCAGCTTGGGGGGAAACACCATATATTTT. Amino acids: CASLGGNTIYF.

V is TRBV29-1 and J is TRBJ1-1; the match to TRBD1 covers 9 bases. V was clipped by 7 bases and J by 10 bases; unmatched bases: 13. The V gene's germline CDR1 is SQVTM and CDR2 ANQGSEA. This CDR3 is 13 amino acids long. The CDR3 protein is CSARTGGPAAAFF. The CDR3 nucleotides read TGCAGCGCCCGTACAGGGGGCCCGGCTGCAGCTTTCTTT.

A few counts support this clonotype. The CDR3 DNA sequence: TGTGCCAGCAGCTTAGACAGGGACACCCATAGCAATCAGCCCCAGCATTTT. Its protein product is CASSLDRDTHSNQPQHF. The chain employs TRBV7-3 and TRBJ1-5; TRBD1 agrees at 7 bases. CDR3 length equals 17 residues. Germline V gives CDR1 SGHTA, CDR2 FQGTGA. The J segment lost 0 bases and the V segment lost 2 bases, leaving 7 bases of the junction unmatched.